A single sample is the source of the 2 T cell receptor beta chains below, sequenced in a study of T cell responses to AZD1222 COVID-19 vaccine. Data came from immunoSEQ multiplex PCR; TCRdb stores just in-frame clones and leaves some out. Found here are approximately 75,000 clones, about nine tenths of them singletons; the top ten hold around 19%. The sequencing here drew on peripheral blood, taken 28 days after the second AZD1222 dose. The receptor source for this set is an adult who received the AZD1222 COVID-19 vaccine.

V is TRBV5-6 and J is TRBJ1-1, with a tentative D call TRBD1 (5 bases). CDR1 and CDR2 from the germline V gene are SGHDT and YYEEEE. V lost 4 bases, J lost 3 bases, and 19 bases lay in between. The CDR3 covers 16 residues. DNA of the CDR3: TGTGCCAGCAGCGGGGCGGAGGCAGGCCTCTACACTGAAGCTTTCTTT. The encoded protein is CASSGAEAGLYTEAFF.

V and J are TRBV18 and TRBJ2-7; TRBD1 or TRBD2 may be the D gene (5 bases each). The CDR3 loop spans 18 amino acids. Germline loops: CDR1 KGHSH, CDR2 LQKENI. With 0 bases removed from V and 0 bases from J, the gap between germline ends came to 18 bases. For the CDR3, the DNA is TGTGCCAGCTCACCACCGTTATTCGGGACCGAGAGCTCCTACGAGCAGTACTTC. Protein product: CASSPPLFGTESSYEQYF.